This T cell receptor (beta chain) is from a study of radiotherapy plus CTLA-4 blockade in lung cancer. Sequencing was performed with immunoSEQ multiplex PCR; in TCRdb, only in-frame clones are kept and a portion is missing. The repertoire consists of tens of thousands of clones, with 65% to 85% occurring once and the leading ten covering about 2.9%. Germline values: CDR1 LGHNA, CDR2 YSLEER. This CDR3 comprises 15 residues. Trimming shortened V by 4 bases and J by 5 bases, and 17 bases separated the two germline ends. Of note for this clone: Its matching antigen is unknown.

General study findings and limits: Blood TCR clones of tumor origin expanded after radiotherapy plus ipilimumab.

The chain couples TRBV4-3 to TRBJ1-1, with D possibly being TRBD1 (6 bases). This receptor was obtained from a human donor with non-small cell lung cancer who had a partial response to radiotherapy plus ipilimumab. The sample in question was peripheral blood, obtained from a patient treated with radiotherapy plus ipilimumab. The CDR3 here is CASSRSSGAGTEAFF. The CDR3 bases are TGCGCCAGCAGCCGATCCTCAGGGGCCGGGACTGAAGCTTTCTTT.